This TCR beta chain was obtained from a study of T cell responses to AZD1222 COVID-19 vaccine. Overall study context: Samples with a second dose at about 4 or about 12 weeks were pooled together. Points from the study as a whole: It was only a handful of AZD1222 recipients who were seropositive at baseline. Most donors were white British and more were female, and clonal diversity was possibly underestimated.

Clones were read by immunoSEQ multiplex PCR, and TCRdb kept only the in-frame ones, dropping some. The sample includes 160,000 or so clones, 90% seen only once; the top ten take 1.5% to 2%. Per the germline V gene, CDR1 is MGHRA and CDR2 is YSYEKL. The CDR3 spans 15 residues. Unmatched junction bases numbered 6, after V lost 3 bases and J lost 5 bases. For this clone: Its antigen is still unknown.

This sequence joins TRBV4-1 and TRBJ2-1, with 8 bases that match TRBD2. The sample here was peripheral blood, taken on day 0 of AZD1222 vaccination. The TCR sequence derives from an adult in good health. CDR3 region: CASSHGLANNNEQFF. The CDR3 DNA is TGCGCCAGCAGCCACGGACTAGCAAACAACAATGAGCAGTTCTTC.